This record looks at one TCR beta chain sequence and its context. This sample stems from a study of OX40 agonist ivuxolimab in advanced cancers. Study-wide background: Enrolled patients in dose escalation had cancers that were hepatocellular carcinoma, melanoma, renal cell or head and neck cancer.

Some clones are missing from TCRdb's copy, which holds only in-frame ones; the method was immunoSEQ multiplex PCR. The top ten hold around 10% of the sample, which has around 49,000 clones, around nine tenths seen once. V trimming: 0 bases; J trimming: 3 bases; junction bases outside the gene matches: 4. The CDR3 length is 16 residues. The V gene's germline CDR1 is SGHVS and CDR2 FNYEAQ. The material sequenced was CD4+ or CD8+ T cells sorted from blood, taken in a trial of the OX40 agonist ivuxolimab. The J gene is TRBJ2-7, the V gene TRBV7-6; 11 bases match TRBD2. The TCR comes from an adult with an advanced solid tumor such as melanoma, head and neck, liver or kidney cancer. The CDR3 sequence is CASSLAGLAVYYEQYF. CDR3 bases: TGTGCCAGCAGCTTAGCGGGACTAGCGGTGTACTACGAGCAGTACTTC.